These 18 T cell receptor beta chains came from one sample sequenced in a study of blood T cell repertoires in COVID-19. Profiled with immunoSEQ multiplex PCR; TCRdb holds only in-frame clones, not every one. The table records about 130,000 clones, around 89% of them present only once. Input material: peripheral blood. These receptors were collected from a man between 60 and 70 years old with COVID-19, enrolled during active disease.

This chain joins TRBV6-5 and TRBJ1-5; D is uncertain. V lost 5 bases to trimming and J lost 0 bases, with 11 bases between them. The CDR3 spans 15 residues. Germline CDR1 MNHEY, CDR2 SVGAGI. For the CDR3, the DNA is TGTGCCAGCAGTCTAGTCTCTAATAGCAATCAGCCCCAGCATTTT. The encoded protein is CASSLVSNSNQPQHF.

The chain carries TRBV14 and TRBJ2-7; TRBD2 agrees at 9 bases. Germline V gene sequence: CDR1 SGHDN, CDR2 FVKESK. With V trimmed by 4 bases and J by 0 bases, 7 bases remained unmatched. CDR3 length equals 16 residues. The DNA of the CDR3 is TGTGCCAGCAGCCCCTTTGCGGGGGGGAGCTCCTACGAGCAGTACTTC. It is translated as CASSPFAGGSSYEQYF.

DNA of the CDR3: TGTGCCAGCAGCCACAGCGGGGGGAGTAGCACAGATACGCAGTATTTT. Protein: CASSHSGGSSTDTQYF. The chain has TRBV11-1 and TRBJ2-3; 9 bases are shared with TRBD2. From germline, CDR1 is SGHAT and CDR2 FQDESV (reference sequence). The CDR3 length is 16 residues. Trimming took 5 bases from V and 0 from J; bases not matched to a gene: 6.

This chain connects TRBV5-1 to TRBJ1-1, with 7 nucleotides matching TRBD1. Germline-derived CDR1 and CDR2 are SGHRS and YFSETQ. The CDR3 loop spans 16 amino acids. V gave up 2 bases and J gave up 0 bases; unmatched junction bases: 7. CDR3 bases: TGCGCCAGCAGCTTAAGTGACAGGGCTATGAACACTGAAGCTTTCTTT. It specifies CASSLSDRAMNTEAFF.

The CDR3 reads CASSHLAVNTDTQYF. CDR3 DNA sequence: TGCGCCAGCAGCCATCTAGCGGTCAACACAGATACGCAGTATTTT. The chain combines TRBV5-1 with TRBJ2-3, with TRBD2 matching 7 bases. The CDR3 totals 15 residues. The junction had 7 bases not matched to a gene; V was cut back by 4 bases and J by 2 bases. Germline V CDR1 and CDR2: SGHRS, YFSETQ.

V usage is TRBV6-5 and J usage is TRBJ2-5, with D tentatively TRBD2 (5 bases). CDR3 length equals 13 residues. Trimming removed 7 bases from V and 3 bases from J, with 12 bases in between. Germline V CDR1 and CDR2: MNHEY, SVGAGI. The CDR3 DNA reads TGTGCCAGCACCCAAGTCGGGAAAGAGACCCAGTACTTC. This gives the protein CASTQVGKETQYF.

The V and J genes are TRBV6-5 and TRBJ1-1; a weak D match, TRBD1 (6 bases). Trimming removed 6 bases from V and 6 bases from J, with 20 bases in between. This CDR3 is 15 amino acids long. Looked up from germline, CDR1 is MNHEY and CDR2 is SVGAGI. CDR3 nucleotides: TGTGCCAGCAGCTTTGGGCAGGGGAAGGGACCTGAAGCTTTCTTT. Protein product: CASSFGQGKGPEAFF.

The chain carries TRBV19 and TRBJ1-2; D is undetermined. Germline V lookup: CDR1 LNHDA, CDR2 SQIVND (reference sequence). V shed 6 bases and J shed 1 base, with 9 bases lying between them. The CDR3 loop spans 13 amino acids. The CDR3 nucleotides read TGTGCCAGTAGCCTTTTAATTAACTATGGCTACACCTTC. Translation: CASSLLINYGYTF.

The chain links TRBV30 to TRBJ1-1; TRBD1 matches 9 bases. CDR3 length equals 14 residues. Trimming removed 7 bases from V and 1 base from J; junction bases left unmatched: 7. Per germline, CDR1 GTSNPN and CDR2 SVGIG (reference sequence). The CDR3, as DNA: TGTGCCTCGGGGACAGGGACTGGGAACACTGAAGCTTTCTTT. This translates into CASGTGTGNTEAFF.

The genes are TRBV27 and TRBJ2-1; TRBD2 matches at 11 bases. The CDR3 consists of 16 residues. Trimming removed 7 bases from V and 8 bases from J; junction bases left unmatched: 13. Per the germline V gene, CDR1 is MNHEY and CDR2 is SMNVEV (reference sequence). The CDR3 sequence is CASIFGLAGLRDEQFF. The DNA for the CDR3 is TGTGCCAGCATCTTTGGACTAGCGGGCCTTCGGGATGAGCAGTTCTTC.

The chain joins TRBV7-2 to TRBJ1-1; D ambiguous. The CDR3 has 12 residues. Germline V lookup: CDR1 SGHTA, CDR2 FQGNSA. V was trimmed by 3 bases and J by 6 bases, leaving 8 bases between them. The CDR3 DNA follows: TGTGCCAGCAGCTTTAGTGCGGCTGAAGCTTTCTTT. Its protein product is CASSFSAAEAFF.

The chain employs TRBV7-2 and TRBJ2-1; D may be TRBD1 (6 bases). The CDR3 totals 14 residues. Germline values: CDR1 SGHTA, CDR2 FQGNSA. The V gene lost 1 base and the J gene lost 10 bases, with 14 bases spanning the gap. The CDR3 reads CASSLGAGQGEQFF. DNA of the CDR3: TGTGCCAGCAGCTTAGGGGCAGGGCAGGGGGAGCAGTTCTTC. Complete variable domain (other parts from reference TRBV7-2 and TRBJ2-1): GAGVSQSPSNKVTEKGKDVELRCDPISGHTALYWYRQSLGQGLEFLIYFQGNSAPDKSGLPSDRFSAERTGGSVSTLTIQRTQQEDSAVYLCASSLGAGQGEQFFGPGTRLTVL.

In this sample, this clone turned up a few times. The chain joins TRBV10-3 to TRBJ1-3, with D perhaps matching TRBD1 (6 bases). This CDR3 has 16 residues. Germline V lookup: CDR1 ENHRY, CDR2 SYGVKD. The ends were cut back, 2 bases at V and 0 bases at J, with 11 bases in the middle. The CDR3 here is CAISEAGTSSGNTIYF. In DNA, the CDR3 is TGTGCCATCAGTGAGGCAGGGACAAGCTCTGGAAACACCATATATTTT.

This clone was detected only once. This chain connects TRBV3-1 (or the pseudogene TRBV3-2) to TRBJ2-7, with TRBD2 matching 8 bases. V gave up 1 base and J gave up 4 bases; unmatched junction bases: 3. The CDR3 runs 14 residues. Germline-derived CDR1 and CDR2 are LGHDT and YNNKEL (reference sequence). CDR3 loop: CASSQGTSGYEQYF. The DNA of the CDR3 is TGTGCCAGCAGCCAAGGTACTAGCGGATACGAGCAGTACTTC.

The chain joins TRBV6-6 to TRBJ1-1, with unresolved D. V was pared by 5 bases and J by 1 base, with 20 bases between. CDR1 MNHNY and CDR2 SVGAGI come from the germline V gene (reference sequence). The CDR3 contains 17 residues. The CDR3 sequence: CASSPSGRVRGNTEAFF. DNA of the CDR3: TGTGCCAGCAGTCCGTCCGGCCGGGTCCGGGGGAACACTGAAGCTTTCTTT.

Of note for this clone: This same CDR3 is encoded by further DNA sequences in the sample. The genes are TRBV7-9 and TRBJ1-6, with a tentative D call TRBD1 (5 bases). The CDR3 runs 13 residues. Looked up from germline, CDR1 is SEHNR and CDR2 is FQNEAQ (reference sequence). V was pared by 1 base and J by 7 bases, with 5 bases between. CDR3 protein: CASSLGQNSPLHF. CDR3 nucleotides: TGTGCCAGCAGCTTAGGACAGAATTCACCCCTCCACTTT.

This rearrangement joins TRBV6-6 to TRBJ2-4; tentatively, D is TRBD2 (5 bases). This CDR3 is 13 amino acids long. CDR1 is MNHNY, CDR2 SVGAGI, per germline (reference sequence). Deletions cut 7 bases from V and 1 base from J, with 8 bases between. CDR3 sequence (DNA): TGTGCCAGCAAGGAGGTCGCCAAAAACATTCAGTACTTC. Protein: CASKEVAKNIQYF.

The chain has TRBV7-2 and TRBJ1-4, with D possibly TRBD1 on 6 matching bases. Trimming took off 6 bases at V and 7 bases at J, with 24 bases between the two ends. The germline V gene has CDR1 SGHTA and CDR2 FQGNSA. CDR3 size: 17 residues. The CDR3 coding sequence is TGTGCCAGCAGTCCTGATGGGGGCGGAAGGTTTAGTGAAAAACTGTTTTTT. This encodes CASSPDGGGRFSEKLFF.